Sequencing of this T cell receptor beta chain was carried out in a study of T cells in Graves' hyperthyroidism and ophthalmopathy. Study outcomes and limitations: Most thyroid clonotypes that were expanded above 0.001 also turned up in blood. A 13 V-J model separated ophthalmopathy from stable hyperthyroidism.

This clonotype showed up just a few times. No antigen is known for it. TCR beta CDR3 regions were amplified from RNA. A set of HTBI primers served as the primers for a first-round RT-PCR of the TCR CDR3. TCRdb reprocessed the multiplex PCR reads with MiXCR, giving one entry per CDR3 protein. In the table there are around 300,000 distinct CDR3 sequences, over 20% of which are singletons. The V segment lost 0 bases and the J segment 13 bases; nucleotides outside the gene matches: 7. This CDR3 region has 13 residues. CDR1 is MNHEY and CDR2 is SVGAGI in the germline V gene. Those patients with uncontrolled infection, other autoimmune disease, pregnancy or lactation were excluded.

The sample consisted of blood. This TCR came from a man aged 25-45 years with Graves' ophthalmopathy. V usage is TRBV6-5 and J usage is TRBJ2-5; 8 nucleotides agree with TRBD1. The CDR3 reads CASSYSGQGRTYF. The CDR3 DNA reads TGTGCCAGCAGTTACTCCGGACAGGGCAGAACGTACTTC.